The 31 T cell receptor beta chains below were found in one sample sequenced in a study of T cells in Graves' hyperthyroidism and ophthalmopathy. RNA transcripts yielded amplified TCR beta CDR3 regions. Carried out on the TCR CDR3, a first-round RT-PCR used the HTBI primer set. Via MiXCR, TCRdb re-called the multiplex PCR reads, giving one row per CDR3 protein. The table lists hundreds of thousands of distinct CDR3 sequences, roughly 13% of them singletons, with around 9.2% in the top ten. The sample was blood. All receptors derive from a woman in her late teens or twenties with Graves' hyperthyroidism.

The V gene is TRBV4-3, the J gene TRBJ2-7, with D possibly called TRBD1 or TRBD2 (5 bases each). The CDR3 sequence is 14 residues long. The V gene lost 0 bases and the J gene lost 4 bases, with 10 bases spanning the gap. Germline CDR1 and CDR2: LGHNA and YSLEER. This CDR3 reads CASSQEWGPYEQYF. The DNA of the CDR3 is TGCGCCAGCAGCCAAGAATGGGGACCTTACGAGCAGTACTTC.

This clonotype appeared many times. The J gene is TRBJ1-3, the V gene TRBV28; D is undetermined. The CDR3 is 14 amino acids. CDR1 is MDHEN, CDR2 SYDVKM, per germline. Trimming left V 10 bases short and J 8 bases short, with 21 bases between. The CDR3 nucleotides read TGTGCCACCCAATCCACGACCCTTGCGGACACCATATATTTT. Translation: CATQSTTLADTIYF.

The chain is built from TRBV19 and TRBJ1-6; perhaps TRBD1 as D (6 bases). V was clipped by 3 bases and J by 15 bases, with 21 bases between them. The CDR3 sequence is 15 residues long. Per the germline V gene, CDR1 is LNHDA and CDR2 is SQIVND (reference sequence). The CDR3 loop reads CASSIRQAAPEVLHF. The DNA for the CDR3 is TGTGCCAGTAGTATCCGACAGGCCGCGCCAGAAGTCCTCCACTTT.

This chain links TRBV10-3 with TRBJ1-6; tentative D call: TRBD1 (5 bases). The germline gives CDR1 ENHRY, CDR2 SYGVKD. V shed 3 bases and J shed 10 bases, with 7 bases lying between them. This CDR3 spans 12 amino acids. The CDR3 region has the DNA TGTGCCATCAGTGAAGGGGAATCACCCCTCCACTTT. Encoded protein: CAISEGESPLHF.

This clonotype came up many times. V usage is TRBV7-2 and J usage is TRBJ1-2; unclear D gene. CDR3 size: 16 residues. The ends were cut back, 3 bases at V and 4 bases at J, with 18 bases in the middle. Germline lookup yields CDR1 SGHTA and CDR2 FQGNSA. CDR3 DNA: TGTGCCAGCAGCTTTGGGCACGCAAGACGAGGCTATGGCTACACCTTC. It specifies CASSFGHARRGYGYTF.

The chain combines TRBV5-4 with TRBJ2-1; 16 bases are shared with TRBD2. Germline values: CDR1 SGHNT, CDR2 YYREEE (reference sequence). The CDR3 spans 14 residues. J was trimmed by 12 bases and V by 4 bases; bases with no gene match: 4. In nucleotides, the CDR3 is TGTGCCAGCAGCCCGGGACTAGCGGGAGGGGGGCAGTTCTTC. Translation: CASSPGLAGGGQFF.

This clonotype showed up just a few times. A much larger clone lies one base from this, so it may be a read error. This chain's CDR3 is CASSYDSTNTEAFF. CDR3 coding DNA: TGTGCCAGCAGCTATGACAGCACGAACACTGAAGCTTTCTTT. The V gene is TRBV27, the J gene TRBJ1-1; possible D gene TRBD1, 5 bases. There are 14 residues in the CDR3. V gave up 6 bases and J gave up 1 base, with 12 bases separating them. Germline V gene sequence: CDR1 MNHEY, CDR2 SMNVEV (reference sequence).

This clonotype has at least ten counts. The chain links TRBV20-1 to TRBJ1-3, with no clear D. The V and J ends lost 3 bases and 4 bases respectively, with 16 bases between them. Germline V gene lookup returns CDR1 DFQATT and CDR2 SNEGSKA (reference sequence). This CDR3 is 15 amino acids long. The CDR3 bases are TGCAGTGCTAGTGCGGGGTCTTTGTCAGGAAACACCATATATTTT. This gives the protein CSASAGSLSGNTIYF.

J is TRBJ1-6 and V is TRBV12-3 or TRBV12-4; the match to TRBD1 covers 8 bases. Germline trimming cut 1 base from V and 11 bases from J; bases unmatched to any gene: 4. This CDR3 is 14 amino acids long. CDR3 bases: TGTGCCAGCAGTTTAGGTGACAGGGGAACACCCCTCCACTTT. Translation gives CASSLGDRGTPLHF.

As to this clonotype: A much larger clonotype is one base distant, so this may be a read error. The chain couples TRBV7-9 to TRBJ2-7; D gene unclear. The CDR3 consists of 15 residues. Germline V gene data show CDR1 as SEHNR and CDR2 as FQNEAQ (reference sequence). CDR3 sequence: CASSKGPELSYGQYF. DNA of the CDR3: TGTGCCAGCAGCAAAGGCCCCGAACTCTCCTACGGGCAGTACTTC.

This clonotype occurred many times. The chain carries TRBV12-3 or TRBV12-4 and TRBJ1-4; D may be TRBD1 (6 bases). The CDR3 spans 15 residues. Deletions cut 5 bases from V and 7 bases from J, with 17 bases between. CDR3 residues: CASSHRDPGGEKLFF. The CDR3 DNA reads as TGTGCCAGCAGTCACAGGGATCCAGGAGGTGAAAAACTGTTTTTT.

This clonotype showed up many times. The chain employs TRBV20-1 and TRBJ1-1; 7 bases are a match to TRBD1. Trimming cost V 8 bases and J 1 base; bases outside gene matches: 1. The germline CDR1 and CDR2 sequences are DFQATT and SNEGSKA (reference sequence). The CDR3 runs to 11 residues. CDR3 nucleotide sequence: TGCAGTCAGGGGGAGAACACTGAAGCTTTCTTT. Its translation: CSQGENTEAFF.

This clonotype has a handful of counts. The chain uses TRBV19 and TRBJ1-1; D not resolved. The length of the CDR3 is 16 residues. V was pared by 5 bases and J by 6 bases, with 22 bases between. CDR1 and CDR2 (germline): LNHDA, SQIVND (reference sequence). The chain's CDR3 is CASSPAAGLFVSEAFF. The CDR3 nucleotides read TGTGCCAGTAGTCCCGCCGCGGGCCTGTTCGTCTCTGAAGCTTTCTTT.

This clonotype showed up many times. This chain joins TRBV6-1 and TRBJ1-2; D is undetermined. The CDR3 is 14 residues long. Germline V gene data show CDR1 as MNHNS and CDR2 as SASEGT. Trimming stripped 3 bases from V and 4 bases from J, with 12 bases between. The CDR3 loop is CASSDHVAAYGYTF. CDR3 bases: TGTGCCAGCAGTGATCATGTGGCAGCCTATGGCTACACCTTC.

The chain joins TRBV30 to TRBJ1-5; 7 bases map to TRBD1. Germline V lookup: CDR1 GTSNPN, CDR2 SVGIG (reference sequence). The CDR3 contains 12 residues. Trimming removed 5 bases from V and 7 bases from J; junction bases left unmatched: 5. CDR3 DNA: TGTGCCTGGGGAGGGGGCGGCCAGCCCCAGCATTTT. This gives the protein CAWGGGGQPQHF.

V usage is TRBV9 and J usage is TRBJ2-1, with a possible D match to TRBD1 (5 bases). With 1 base removed from V and 5 bases from J, the gap between germline ends came to 13 bases. Germline V gene data show CDR1 as SGDLS and CDR2 as YYNGEE. This CDR3 has 15 residues. CDR3 sequence: CASSVQAGKNNEQFF. CDR3 coding DNA: TGTGCCAGCAGCGTACAGGCAGGGAAGAACAATGAGCAGTTCTTC.

This clonotype was recorded many times. The gene calls are TRBV6-2 or TRBV6-3 and TRBJ1-2; D possibly corresponds to TRBD1 (6 bases). The ends were cut back, 6 bases at V and 8 bases at J, with 16 bases in the middle. CDR1 is MNHEY and CDR2 is SVGEGT in the germline V gene. The CDR3 is 13 residues long. The CDR3: CASRPTGGRGYTF. The CDR3 bases are TGTGCCAGCAGACCGACAGGTGGTAGAGGCTACACCTTC.

This clonotype was observed at least ten times. The V gene is TRBV28, the J gene TRBJ1-1; perhaps TRBD1 as D (6 bases). Germline-derived CDR1 and CDR2 are MDHEN and SYDVKM. The CDR3 is 13 residues long. The V end was cut by 8 bases, the J end by 1 base, with 11 bases between. CDR3 bases: TGTGCCAGCCGAAAACAGGGGAACACTGAAGCTTTCTTT. Protein product: CASRKQGNTEAFF.

Ten or more counts support this clonotype. The chain joins TRBV5-1 to TRBJ2-1; TRBD1 aligns across 8 bases. Germline V gene sequence: CDR1 SGHRS, CDR2 YFSETQ. There are 15 residues in the CDR3. Losses at the gene ends were 3 bases for V and 7 bases for J; bases not matched to a gene: 9. The CDR3 is CASSSGQGVTNEQFF. CDR3 nucleotides: TGCGCCAGCAGCTCCGGACAGGGTGTAACGAATGAGCAGTTCTTC.

The chain recombines TRBV5-5 with TRBJ1-6; no firm D call. Germline-derived CDR1 and CDR2 are SGHKS and YYEKEE (reference sequence). V was clipped by 9 bases and J by 4 bases, with 8 bases between them. The CDR3 runs to 12 residues. The CDR3 is CATGIYNSPLHF. The CDR3 nucleotides are TGTGCCACCGGGATTTATAATTCACCCCTCCACTTT. Together with reference TRBV5-5 and TRBJ1-6, the CDR3 gives the full variable domain: DAGVTQSPTHLIKTRGQQVTLRCSPISGHKSVSWYQQVLGQGPQFIFQYYEKEERGRGNFPDRFSARQFPNYSSELNVNALLLGDSALYLCATGIYNSPLHFGNGTRLTVT.

This clonotype appeared many times. The J gene is TRBJ2-7, the V gene TRBV12-3 or TRBV12-4; tentatively, D is TRBD2 (8 bases). This CDR3 is built from 20 residues. The V end lost 6 bases, the J end lost 7 bases, and 37 bases lay between the germline ends. CDR3 DNA: TGTGCCAGCAGCCAGCGGTCCCGGGGGGTAGGGGGCAAGGGACTAGGAGAGCAGTACTTC. This encodes CASSQRSRGVGGKGLGEQYF.

This clonotype was observed many times. The chain combines TRBV29-1 with TRBJ2-3; tentatively, D is TRBD2 (5 bases). In germline, CDR1 is SQVTM, CDR2 ANQGSEA. Trimming took 5 bases from V and 1 from J, leaving 7 bases between them. This CDR3 has 12 amino acids. CDR3 protein: CSVLRGTDTQYF. The CDR3 nucleotides read TGCAGCGTTTTGCGGGGCACAGATACGCAGTATTTT.

The chain uses TRBV4-3 and TRBJ2-7, with D maybe TRBD1 (6 bases). The CDR3 loop spans 15 amino acids. V dropped 0 bases and J dropped 6 bases, with 15 bases sitting between them. Germline CDR1 reads LGHNA; CDR2 reads YSLEER. Written as DNA, the CDR3 is TGCGCCAGCAGCCAAGATATCGGACAGAGAAGCGAGCAGTACTTC. Protein product: CASSQDIGQRSEQYF.

This clonotype came up many times. The V call is TRBV12-3 or TRBV12-4, the J call TRBJ2-5, with D possibly matching TRBD2 (5 bases). The CDR3 consists of 13 residues. The germline V and J ends were trimmed by 6 bases and 5 bases, with 13 bases remaining between them. CDR3 sequence reads: CASSLTRTETQYF. The CDR3 DNA follows: TGTGCCAGCAGCTTAACTAGAACCGAGACCCAGTACTTC.

Many counts were recorded for this clonotype. DNA of the CDR3: TGTGCCAGCAGTTACTCGAAGGTCGCGCGTGACACTGAAGCTTTCTTT. This translates into CASSYSKVARDTEAFF. V usage is TRBV6-5 and J usage is TRBJ1-1; D gene ambiguous. This CDR3 contains 16 residues. Germline values: CDR1 MNHEY, CDR2 SVGAGI. V lost 0 bases and J 3 bases, leaving 14 bases between the germline ends.

This chain connects TRBV4-1 to TRBJ2-7; 10 bases match TRBD2. Germline CDR1 and CDR2: MGHRA and YSYEKL. V lost 0 bases and J lost 3; bases outside the gene matches: 8. The CDR3 contains 17 residues. CDR3: CASSQENPSGGVYEQYF. Written as DNA, the CDR3 is TGCGCCAGCAGCCAAGAGAACCCCAGCGGGGGGGTCTACGAGCAGTACTTC.

This clonotype was seen ten or more times. The J gene is TRBJ2-2, the V gene TRBV4-2; the D gene is possibly TRBD2 (6 bases). The V end lost 4 bases, the J end lost 2 bases, and 14 bases lay between the germline ends. The germline V gene has CDR1 LGHNA and CDR2 YNFKEQ. The CDR3 has 16 residues. In nucleotides, the CDR3 is TGTGCCAGCAGCCCCGAGGGGCGGGGTAACACCGGGGAGCTGTTTTTT. It codes for CASSPEGRGNTGELFF.

This clonotype occurred many times. The chain joins TRBV28 to TRBJ2-7; the match to TRBD1 covers 8 bases. Germline V CDR1 and CDR2: MDHEN, SYDVKM. The CDR3 is made up of 17 amino acids. Trimming at V came to 5 bases and at J to 1 base, leaving 13 bases not matched to a gene. Here the CDR3 reads CASSQRWKGQGSYEQYF. The CDR3 nucleotides read TGTGCCAGCAGTCAAAGGTGGAAAGGACAGGGATCCTACGAGCAGTACTTC.

At least ten counts were recorded for this clonotype. The chain links TRBV24-1 to TRBJ2-1; D is undetermined. The CDR3 loop spans 13 amino acids. Trimming removed 6 bases at V and 9 bases at J, with 14 bases between. Germline lookup yields CDR1 KGHDR and CDR2 SFDVKD. This CDR3 reads CATSLTEPGEQFF. The CDR3 DNA is TGTGCCACCAGTCTAACTGAACCGGGTGAGCAGTTCTTC.

This clonotype was seen at least ten times. This sequence joins TRBV11-2 and TRBJ2-7; D unclear. The CDR3 length is 12 residues. The V and J ends lost 5 bases and 3 bases respectively, with 8 bases between them. Germline V gene lookup returns CDR1 SGHAT and CDR2 FQNNGV. The CDR3 DNA follows: TGTGCCAGCAGCCTCTCCCACTACGAGCAGTACTTC. Protein sequence: CASSLSHYEQYF.

This clonotype occurred a few times. CDR3 sequence (DNA): TGTGCCAGCAGCGAAGGATGGGGACAGCTCACTGGAAACACCATATATTTT. This codes for CASSEGWGQLTGNTIYF. The J gene is TRBJ1-3, the V gene TRBV9, with 7 positions matching TRBD1. CDR1 is SGDLS and CDR2 is YYNGEE in the germline V gene. With 3 bases clipped from V and 2 bases from J, the junction kept 11 bases outside the gene matches. CDR3 length equals 17 residues.